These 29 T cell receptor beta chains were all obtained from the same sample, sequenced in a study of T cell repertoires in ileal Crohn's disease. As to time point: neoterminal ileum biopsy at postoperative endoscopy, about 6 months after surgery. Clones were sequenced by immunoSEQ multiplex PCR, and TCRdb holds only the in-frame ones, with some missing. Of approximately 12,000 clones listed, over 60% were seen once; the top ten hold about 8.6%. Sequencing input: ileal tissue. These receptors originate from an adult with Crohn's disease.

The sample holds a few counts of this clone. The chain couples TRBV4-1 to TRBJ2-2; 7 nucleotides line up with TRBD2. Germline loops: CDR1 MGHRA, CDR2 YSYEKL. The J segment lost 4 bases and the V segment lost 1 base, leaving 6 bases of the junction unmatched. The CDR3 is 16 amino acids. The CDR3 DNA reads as TGCGCCAGCAGCCAAGCCTGGGGGGGAGCCACCGGGGAGCTGTTTTTT. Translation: CASSQAWGGATGELFF.

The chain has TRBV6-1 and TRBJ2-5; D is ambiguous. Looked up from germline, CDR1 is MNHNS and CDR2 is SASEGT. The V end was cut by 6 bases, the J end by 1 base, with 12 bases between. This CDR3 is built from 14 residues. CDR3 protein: CASRALVVQETQYF. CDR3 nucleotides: TGTGCCAGCAGGGCCCTGGTGGTCCAAGAGACCCAGTACTTC.

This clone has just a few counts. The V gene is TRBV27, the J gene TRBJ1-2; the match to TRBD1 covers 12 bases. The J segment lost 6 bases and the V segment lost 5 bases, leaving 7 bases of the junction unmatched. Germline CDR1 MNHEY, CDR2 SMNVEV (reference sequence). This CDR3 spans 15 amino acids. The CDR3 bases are TGTGCCAGCAGTCCCCGGGACAGGGGGCGCGATGGCTACACCTTC. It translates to CASSPRDRGRDGYTF.

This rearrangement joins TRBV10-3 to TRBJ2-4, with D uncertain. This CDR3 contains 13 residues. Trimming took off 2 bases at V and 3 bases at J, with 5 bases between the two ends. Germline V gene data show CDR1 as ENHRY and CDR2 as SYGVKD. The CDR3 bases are TGTGCCATCAGTGAGGGAGACAAAAACATTCAGTACTTC. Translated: CAISEGDKNIQYF.

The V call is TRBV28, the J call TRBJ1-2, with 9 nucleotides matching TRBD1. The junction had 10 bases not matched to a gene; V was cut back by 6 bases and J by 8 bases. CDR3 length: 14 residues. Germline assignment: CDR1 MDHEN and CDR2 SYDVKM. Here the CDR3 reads CASSTFRTGDGYTF. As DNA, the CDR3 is TGTGCCAGCAGCACATTCCGGACAGGGGACGGCTACACCTTC.

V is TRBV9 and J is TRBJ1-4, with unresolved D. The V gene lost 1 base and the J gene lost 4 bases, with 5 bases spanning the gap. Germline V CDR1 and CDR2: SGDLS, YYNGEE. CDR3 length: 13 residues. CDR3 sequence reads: CASSVSSNEKLFF. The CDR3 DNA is TGTGCCAGCAGCGTATCAAGTAATGAAAAACTGTTTTTT.

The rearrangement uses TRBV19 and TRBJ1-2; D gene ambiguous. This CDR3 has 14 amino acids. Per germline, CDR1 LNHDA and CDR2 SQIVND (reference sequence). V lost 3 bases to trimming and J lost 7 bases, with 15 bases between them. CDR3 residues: CASSIPTPRRGYTF. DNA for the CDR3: TGTGCCAGTAGTATTCCAACGCCGAGGCGTGGCTACACCTTC.

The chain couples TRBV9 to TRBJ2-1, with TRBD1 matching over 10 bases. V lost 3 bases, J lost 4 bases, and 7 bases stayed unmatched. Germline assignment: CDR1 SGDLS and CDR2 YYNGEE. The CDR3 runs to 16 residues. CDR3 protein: CASSAGTGVGYNEQFF. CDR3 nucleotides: TGTGCCAGCAGCGCCGGGACAGGGGTGGGGTACAATGAGCAGTTCTTC.

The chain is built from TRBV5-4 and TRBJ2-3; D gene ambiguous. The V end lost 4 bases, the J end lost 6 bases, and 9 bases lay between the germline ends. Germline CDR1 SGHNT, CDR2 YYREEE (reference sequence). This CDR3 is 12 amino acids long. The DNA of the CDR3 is TGTGCCAGCAGCCGTACCACGGATACGCAGTATTTT. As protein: CASSRTTDTQYF.

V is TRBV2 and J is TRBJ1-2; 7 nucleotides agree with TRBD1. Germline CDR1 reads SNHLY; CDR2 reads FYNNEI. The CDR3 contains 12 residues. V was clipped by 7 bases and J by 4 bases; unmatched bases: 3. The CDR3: CASMGTVYGYTF. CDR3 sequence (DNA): TGTGCCAGCATGGGGACAGTCTATGGCTACACCTTC.

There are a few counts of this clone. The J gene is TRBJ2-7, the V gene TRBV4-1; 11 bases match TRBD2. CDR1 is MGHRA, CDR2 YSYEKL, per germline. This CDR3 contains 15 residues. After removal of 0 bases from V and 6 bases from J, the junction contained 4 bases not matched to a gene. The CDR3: CASSQDTSGGFEQYF. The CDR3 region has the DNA TGCGCCAGCAGCCAAGATACTAGCGGGGGTTTCGAGCAGTACTTC.

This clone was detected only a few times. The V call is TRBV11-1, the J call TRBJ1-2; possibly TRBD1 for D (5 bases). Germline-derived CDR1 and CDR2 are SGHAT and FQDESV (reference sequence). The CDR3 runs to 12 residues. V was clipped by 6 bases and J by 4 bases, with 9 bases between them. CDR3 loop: CASSRDFYGYTF. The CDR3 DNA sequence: TGTGCCAGCAGTAGGGACTTCTATGGCTACACCTTC.

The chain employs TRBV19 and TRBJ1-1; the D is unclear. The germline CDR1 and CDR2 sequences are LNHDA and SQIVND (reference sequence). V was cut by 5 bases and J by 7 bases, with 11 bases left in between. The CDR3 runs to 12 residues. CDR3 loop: CASSVGRNEAFF. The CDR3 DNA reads TGTGCCAGTAGTGTAGGACGTAATGAAGCTTTCTTT.

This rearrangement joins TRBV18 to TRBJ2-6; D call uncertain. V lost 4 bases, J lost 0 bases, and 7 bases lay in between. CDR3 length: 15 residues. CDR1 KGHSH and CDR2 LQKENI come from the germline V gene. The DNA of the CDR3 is TGTGCCAGCTCACGCGAGTACTCTGGGGCCAACGTCCTGACTTTC. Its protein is CASSREYSGANVLTF.

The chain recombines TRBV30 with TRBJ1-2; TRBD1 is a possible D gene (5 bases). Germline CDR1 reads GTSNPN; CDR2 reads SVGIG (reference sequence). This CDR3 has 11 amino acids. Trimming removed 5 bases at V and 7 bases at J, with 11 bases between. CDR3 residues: CAWDLGGGYTF. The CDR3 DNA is TGTGCCTGGGATCTGGGGGGTGGCTACACCTTC. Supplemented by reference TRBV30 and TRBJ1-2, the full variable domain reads SQTIHQWPATLVQPVGSPLSLECTVEGTSNPNLYWYRQAAGRGLQLLFYSVGIGQISSEVPQNLSASRPQDRQFILSSKKLLLSDSGFYLCAWDLGGGYTFGSGTRLTVV.

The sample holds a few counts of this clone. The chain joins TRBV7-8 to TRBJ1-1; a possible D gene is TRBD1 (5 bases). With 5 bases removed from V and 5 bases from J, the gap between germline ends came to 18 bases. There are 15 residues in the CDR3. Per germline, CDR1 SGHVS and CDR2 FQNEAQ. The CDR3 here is CASSVRDPGGTEAFF. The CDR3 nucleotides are TGTGCCAGCAGCGTCCGGGACCCCGGTGGGACTGAAGCTTTCTTT.

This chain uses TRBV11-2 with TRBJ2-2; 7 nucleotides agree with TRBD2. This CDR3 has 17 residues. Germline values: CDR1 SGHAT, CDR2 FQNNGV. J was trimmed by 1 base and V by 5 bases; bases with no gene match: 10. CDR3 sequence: CASSPRWAGENTGELFF. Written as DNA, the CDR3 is TGTGCCAGCAGCCCCCGCTGGGCGGGGGAGAACACCGGGGAGCTGTTTTTT.

The CDR3 here is CAINTTGAALTDTQYF. The CDR3 DNA reads TGTGCCATCAATACCACAGGGGCGGCTTTGACAGATACGCAGTATTTT. V is TRBV7-2 and J is TRBJ2-3; 7 nucleotides match TRBD1. Trimming removed 10 bases from V and 3 bases from J; junction bases left unmatched: 16. The CDR3 contains 16 residues. Germline CDR1 is SGHTA and CDR2 is FQGNSA.

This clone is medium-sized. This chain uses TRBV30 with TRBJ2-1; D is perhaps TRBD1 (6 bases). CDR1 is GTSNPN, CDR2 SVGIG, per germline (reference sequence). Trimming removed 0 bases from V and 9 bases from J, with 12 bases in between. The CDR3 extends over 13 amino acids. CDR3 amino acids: CAWSVIRGGEQFF. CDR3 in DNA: TGTGCCTGGAGTGTCATCAGGGGCGGTGAGCAGTTCTTC.

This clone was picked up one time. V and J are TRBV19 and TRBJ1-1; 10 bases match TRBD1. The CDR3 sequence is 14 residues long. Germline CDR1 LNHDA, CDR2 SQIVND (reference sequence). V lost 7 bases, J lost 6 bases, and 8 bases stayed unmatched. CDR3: CASTGGQGRPEAFF. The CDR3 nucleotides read TGTGCCAGTACCGGGGGACAGGGGAGGCCTGAAGCTTTCTTT.

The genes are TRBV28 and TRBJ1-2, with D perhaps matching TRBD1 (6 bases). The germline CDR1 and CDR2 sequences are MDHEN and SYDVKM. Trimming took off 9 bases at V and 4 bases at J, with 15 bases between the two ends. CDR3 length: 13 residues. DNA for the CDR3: TGTGCCAGTTCGATGGGGGCGGTCTATGGCTACACCTTC. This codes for CASSMGAVYGYTF.

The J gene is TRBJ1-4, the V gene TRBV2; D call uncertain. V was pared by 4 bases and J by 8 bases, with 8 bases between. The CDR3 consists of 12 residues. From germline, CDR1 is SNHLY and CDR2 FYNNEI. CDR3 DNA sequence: TGTGCCAGCAGTGGGGTGGGGGAAAAACTGTTTTTT. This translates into CASSGVGEKLFF.

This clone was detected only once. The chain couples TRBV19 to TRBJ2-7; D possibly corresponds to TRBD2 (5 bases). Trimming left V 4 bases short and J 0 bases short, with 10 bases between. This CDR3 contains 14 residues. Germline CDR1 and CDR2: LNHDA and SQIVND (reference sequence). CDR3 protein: CASSTQRDSYEQYF. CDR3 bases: TGTGCCAGTAGTACCCAGAGGGACTCCTACGAGCAGTACTTC.

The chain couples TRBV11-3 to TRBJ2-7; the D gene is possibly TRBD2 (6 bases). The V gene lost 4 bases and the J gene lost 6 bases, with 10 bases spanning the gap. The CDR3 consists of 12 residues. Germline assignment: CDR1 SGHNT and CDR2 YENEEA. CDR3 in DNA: TGTGCCAGCAGCTCGGGGGTGGGCGAGCAGTACTTC. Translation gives CASSSGVGEQYF. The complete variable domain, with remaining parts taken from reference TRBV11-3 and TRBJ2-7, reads EAGVVQSPRYKIIEKKQPVAFWCNPISGHNTLYWYLQNLGQGPELLIRYENEEAVDDSQLPKDRFSAERLKGVDSTLKIQPAELGDSAVYLCASSSGVGEQYFGPGTRLTVT.

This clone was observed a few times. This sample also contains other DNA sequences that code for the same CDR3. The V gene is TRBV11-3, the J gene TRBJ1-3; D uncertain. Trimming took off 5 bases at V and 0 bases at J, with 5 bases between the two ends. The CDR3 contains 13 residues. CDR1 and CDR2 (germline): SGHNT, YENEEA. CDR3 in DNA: TGTGCCAGCAGCCGGGACTCTGGAAACACCATATATTTT. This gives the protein CASSRDSGNTIYF.

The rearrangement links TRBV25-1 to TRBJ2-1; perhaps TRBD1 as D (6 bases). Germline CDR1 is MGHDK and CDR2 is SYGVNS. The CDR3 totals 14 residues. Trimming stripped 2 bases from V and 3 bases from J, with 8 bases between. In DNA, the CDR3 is TGTGCCAGCAGTGAAGGGGGCTTCTACAATGAGCAGTTCTTC. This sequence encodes CASSEGGFYNEQFF.

As DNA, the CDR3 is TGTGCCAGCAGCCAGGACCGTGGGGTGAGACTGTTTTTT. Amino acids: CASSQDRGVRLFF. This chain connects TRBV4-2 to TRBJ1-4; unclear D gene. CDR1 LGHNA and CDR2 YNFKEQ come from the germline V gene. This CDR3 spans 13 amino acids. Between the trimmed V and J ends, which lost 3 bases and 13 bases, there was a span of 15 bases.

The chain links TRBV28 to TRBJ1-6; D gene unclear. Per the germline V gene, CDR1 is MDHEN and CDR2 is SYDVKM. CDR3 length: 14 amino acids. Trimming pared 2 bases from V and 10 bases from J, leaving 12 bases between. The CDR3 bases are TGTGCCAGCAGTTTAGCCTCTGGCGACTCACCCCTCCACTTT. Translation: CASSLASGDSPLHF.

This chain's CDR3 is CASSPRLSGNTIYF. The CDR3 bases are TGTGCCAGCAGCCCTCGCCTCTCTGGAAACACCATATATTTT. The chain uses TRBV9 and TRBJ1-3; D is unresolved. The CDR3 extends over 14 amino acids. Germline V gene sequence: CDR1 SGDLS, CDR2 YYNGEE. V was cut by 4 bases and J by 0 bases, with 8 bases left in between.